One sample yielded the 10 T cell receptor beta chains listed below, sequenced in a study of CD8 T cells in ankylosing spondylitis. From the 5' RACE reads, TCRdb called clonotypes with MiXCR, one entry per CDR3 protein. The sample contains 300,000 to 350,000 distinct CDR3 sequences, more than 20% of which appear only once. Sample: blood, either unsorted or a sorted T cell fraction (not recorded which). The source is a female donor with ankylosing spondylitis or in good health (not recorded which).

The chain combines TRBV5-1 with TRBJ2-5; 9 nucleotides match TRBD2. The CDR3 sequence is 15 residues long. The V gene end was trimmed by 4 bases and the J gene end by 5 bases; junction bases not matched to a gene: 9. The germline CDR1 and CDR2 sequences are SGHRS and YFSETQ. The CDR3 nucleotides read TGCGCCAGCAGCCCCGAAGTAGCGGGAGAGGAGACCCAGTACTTC. Protein product: CASSPEVAGEETQYF. The full variable domain, rest sourced from reference TRBV5-1 and TRBJ2-5, is KAGVTQTPRYLIKTRGQQVTLSCSPISGHRSVSWYQQTPGQGLQFLFEYFSETQRNKGNFPGRFSGRQFSNSRSEMNVSTLELGDSALYLCASSPEVAGEETQYFGPGTRLLVL.

This clonotype has just a few counts. J is TRBJ2-5 and V is TRBV12-3 or TRBV12-4; 9 bases are shared with TRBD1. The CDR3 extends over 15 amino acids. V dropped 5 bases and J dropped 7; count of bases not matched to a gene: 11. In nucleotides, the CDR3 is TGTGCCAGCAGTCAAACCCGGACAGGGGCGAGGACCCAGTACTTC. Residues: CASSQTRTGARTQYF.

The chain joins TRBV6-5 to TRBJ2-3; 7 bases are a match to TRBD2. Per the germline V gene, CDR1 is MNHEY and CDR2 is SVGAGI. The CDR3 extends over 14 amino acids. Germline trimming cut 3 bases from V and 5 bases from J; bases unmatched to any gene: 5. In DNA form, the CDR3 reads TGTGCCAGCAGTTATAGGGAGGGCCAAGATACGCAGTATTTT. It specifies CASSYREGQDTQYF.

There are a few counts of this clonotype. Its ends do not fully match the called genes, so a read error is possible. The V gene is TRBV20-1, the J gene TRBJ2-3; D uncertain. The germline gives CDR1 DFQATT, CDR2 SNEGSKA (reference sequence). The CDR3 is 10 residues long. CDR3 DNA sequence: TGCAGTGCTAGAGCCCCTTTGGCTGCCTTT. Its translation: CSARAPLAAF.

The chain combines TRBV13 with TRBJ2-3, with D possibly being TRBD1 (6 bases). The CDR3 consists of 17 residues. Trimming took 0 bases from V and 1 from J, leaving 14 bases between them. Germline CDR1 is PRHDT and CDR2 is FYEKMQ (reference sequence). The chain's CDR3 is CASSLGILEGGTDTQYF. The CDR3 DNA reads as TGTGCCAGCAGCTTAGGTATCCTCGAGGGGGGCACAGATACGCAGTATTTT.

In its sample, this clonotype was seen a few times. The rearrangement links TRBV24-1 to TRBJ2-1; tentatively, D is TRBD1 or TRBD2 (5 bases each). Deletions cut 4 bases from V and 6 bases from J, with 9 bases between. Germline CDR1 and CDR2: KGHDR and SFDVKD. The CDR3 spans 13 residues. CDR3 amino acids: CATSEAGSNEQFF. CDR3 nucleotide sequence: TGTGCCACCAGTGAGGCAGGGAGCAATGAGCAGTTCTTC.

This clonotype has just a few counts. V is TRBV10-3 and J is TRBJ2-5; 9 nucleotides agree with TRBD2. With V trimmed by 8 bases and J by 0 bases, 4 bases remained unmatched. Germline V gene lookup returns CDR1 ENHRY and CDR2 SYGVKD. The CDR3 is 14 residues long. The CDR3 nucleotides read TGTGCCATCTCTACTAGCGGGTACCAAGAGACCCAGTACTTC. Translating gives CAISTSGYQETQYF.

This clonotype has a handful of counts. The chain employs TRBV6-4 and TRBJ2-1; the D gene could be TRBD1 or TRBD2 (6 bases each). Germline V gives CDR1 MRHNA, CDR2 SNTAGT. The V end lost 8 bases, the J end lost 0 bases, and 17 bases lay between the germline ends. The CDR3 extends over 16 amino acids. This CDR3 reads CASGAKGGSSYNEQFF. The CDR3 DNA reads as TGTGCCAGCGGGGCGAAGGGGGGAAGCTCCTACAATGAGCAGTTCTTC.

This clonotype was found many times. The gene calls are TRBV29-1 and TRBJ1-1; D is possibly TRBD1 (5 bases). Germline CDR1 is SQVTM and CDR2 is ANQGSEA. This CDR3 is 10 amino acids long. The V gene lost 6 bases and the J gene lost 4 bases, with 6 bases spanning the gap. The CDR3 protein is CSVGATEAFF. CDR3 coding DNA: TGCAGCGTCGGGGCCACTGAAGCTTTCTTT.

This clonotype was picked up a small number of times. In DNA form, the CDR3 reads TGCAGTGCTACGGGACACCTAAACACTGAAGCTTTCTTT. Protein sequence: CSATGHLNTEAFF. The rearrangement links TRBV20-1 to TRBJ1-1, with a possible D match to TRBD1 (6 bases). Deletions cut 4 bases from V and 2 bases from J, with 11 bases between. CDR3 length equals 13 residues. The germline gives CDR1 DFQATT, CDR2 SNEGSKA (reference sequence).